The rows below give T cell receptor beta chains drawn from one sample of a study of blood T cell repertoires in COVID-19. TCRdb's table, derived via immunoSEQ multiplex PCR, lists solely in-frame clones and lacks some. Of about 220,000 clones in the sample, about 85% were seen once. Sequenced input: peripheral blood. The receptors originated from a man aged 50-60 years who had recovered from COVID-19. CDR3s include the opening cysteine and the closing phenylalanine or tryptophan. Fields, in order: J gene, V gene, D gene, clone size, CDR3 DNA, CDR3 protein. D genes are given only for firm matches. Size is stated for part of the rows, as once, few or many counts, or as a class when the clone is expanded.

J: TRBJ2-6
V: TRBV15
D: TRBD1
size: -
DNA: TGTGCCACCAGCAGGAGACAGGGGGGCTTCTCTGGGGCCAACGTCCTGACTTTC
CDR3: CATSRRQGGFSGANVLTF

J: TRBJ2-7
V: TRBV3-1/TRBV3-2
D: -
size: -
DNA: TGTGCCAGCAGCCAAGGTAGCGTTTTCTCCTACGAGCAGTACTTC
CDR3: CASSQGSVFSYEQYF

J: TRBJ2-7
V: TRBV11-2
D: -
size: -
DNA: TGTGCCAGCAGCTTTCAGGGGAAATACGAGCAGTACTTC
CDR3: CASSFQGKYEQYF

J: TRBJ2-3
V: TRBV2
D: TRBD2
size: -
DNA: TGTGCCAGCAGTGTTTCGGGGGGTTCAGATACGCAGTATTTT
CDR3: CASSVSGGSDTQYF

J: TRBJ1-5
V: TRBV7-9
D: -
size: -
DNA: TGTGCCAGCAGCTTAGGGTCGGGGGGCAACAATCAGCCCCAGCATTTT
CDR3: CASSLGSGGNNQPQHF

J: TRBJ1-5
V: TRBV9
D: -
size: once
DNA: TGTGCCAGCAGCGTAGGACAGAATCAGCCCCAGCATTTT
CDR3: CASSVGQNQPQHF

J: TRBJ2-5
V: TRBV10-3
D: -
size: -
DNA: TGTGCCATCAGTGAGTCTTCCCTGGAGACCCAGTACTTC
CDR3: CAISESSLETQYF

J: TRBJ2-1
V: TRBV6-6
D: TRBD2
size: -
DNA: TGTGCCAGCATTAACGGACTAGCGGGAGACAATGAGCAGTTCTTC
CDR3: CASINGLAGDNEQFF

J: TRBJ2-4
V: TRBV7-9
D: TRBD2
size: once
DNA: TGTGCCAGCAGCTTAGATTCCGGGACTAGCGGGGGACCCAACATTCAGTACTTC
CDR3: CASSLDSGTSGGPNIQYF

J: TRBJ2-5
V: TRBV7-9
D: TRBD2
size: -
DNA: TGTGCCAGCAGTCTGGGACTAGCGGAAGAGACCCAGTACTTC
CDR3: CASSLGLAEETQYF

J: TRBJ2-1
V: TRBV15
D: TRBD1
size: -
DNA: TGTGCCACCAGCACCAGGACAGGGGGCTCCTACAATGAGCAGTTCTTC
CDR3: CATSTRTGGSYNEQFF

J: TRBJ1-1
V: TRBV6-6
D: -
size: few
DNA: TGTGCCAGCAGTCGGAATAGAGGTACTGAAGCTTTCTTT
CDR3: CASSRNRGTEAFF

J: TRBJ1-2
V: TRBV10-2
D: TRBD1
size: -
DNA: TGCGCCAGCAGACTAGGGACAGCCTATGGCTACACCTTC
CDR3: CASRLGTAYGYTF

J: TRBJ2-1
V: TRBV6-5
D: TRBD2
size: -
DNA: TGTGCCAGCAGCCCGAGCGGGAGTCGCTACAATGAGCAGTTCTTC
CDR3: CASSPSGSRYNEQFF

J: TRBJ2-1
V: TRBV2
D: -
size: -
DNA: TGTGCCAGCAGGTTGGGGCCGGCGGGAATCTCCTACAATGAGCAGTTCTTC
CDR3: CASRLGPAGISYNEQFF

J: TRBJ2-7
V: TRBV27
D: -
size: -
DNA: TGTGCCAGCTCGCGGGGTTTTTCCTACGAGCAGTACTTC
CDR3: CASSRGFSYEQYF

J: TRBJ2-7
V: TRBV29-1
D: -
size: -
DNA: TGCAGCGTTGAACTGGCGGACTACGAGCAGTACTTC
CDR3: CSVELADYEQYF

J: TRBJ2-5
V: TRBV19
D: TRBD1
size: -
DNA: TGTGCCAGTAGTAGGACCCGGACAGGGGGTGGCGAGACCCAGTACTTC
CDR3: CASSRTRTGGGETQYF

J: TRBJ1-2
V: TRBV11-2
D: -
size: -
DNA: TGTGCCAGCAGCCCGATTACGGGGATCTATGGCTACACCTTC
CDR3: CASSPITGIYGYTF

J: TRBJ2-7
V: TRBV6-6
D: -
size: -
DNA: TGTGCCAGCAGTCGGACGGGAAGCTCCTACGAGCAGTACTTC
CDR3: CASSRTGSSYEQYF

J: TRBJ2-1
V: TRBV29-1
D: TRBD2
size: -
DNA: TGCAGCGTTGGAGGGCTAGCGGGTCACAATGAGCAGTTCTTC
CDR3: CSVGGLAGHNEQFF

J: TRBJ2-2
V: TRBV6-6
D: TRBD2
size: -
DNA: TGTGCCAGCAGTTATGGGACTAGCGTGAAAGGGGAGCTGTTTTTT
CDR3: CASSYGTSVKGELFF

J: TRBJ1-5
V: TRBV6-2/TRBV6-3
D: -
size: -
DNA: TGTGCCAGCAGCCTTATTACAGGGCAGCCCCAGCATTTT
CDR3: CASSLITGQPQHF

J: TRBJ2-5
V: TRBV9
D: -
size: -
DNA: TGTGCCAGCAGCGTAGCTGGAGGGTCGGAGACCCAGTACTTC
CDR3: CASSVAGGSETQYF

J: TRBJ2-3
V: TRBV27
D: TRBD2
size: -
DNA: TGTGCCAGCAGTTCCCCGGGACTAGGCACAGATACGCAGTATTTT
CDR3: CASSSPGLGTDTQYF

J: TRBJ2-3
V: TRBV27
D: TRBD2
size: -
DNA: TGTGCCAGCAGTTTAAAAGCGGGACCTTACACAGATACGCAGTATTTT
CDR3: CASSLKAGPYTDTQYF

J: TRBJ1-6
V: TRBV5-8
D: -
size: -
DNA: TGTGCCAGCAGCAAGACAGTGAATAATTCACCCCTCCACTTT
CDR3: CASSKTVNNSPLHF

J: TRBJ2-1
V: TRBV10-3
D: TRBD2
size: -
DNA: TGTGCCATCAGTGACCACGGACTAGCGGGGGCCAATGAGCAGTTCTTC
CDR3: CAISDHGLAGANEQFF

J: TRBJ2-7
V: TRBV5-1
D: TRBD1
size: -
DNA: TGCGCCAGCAGCGCCGGGACAGTGATCTACGAGCAGTACTTC
CDR3: CASSAGTVIYEQYF